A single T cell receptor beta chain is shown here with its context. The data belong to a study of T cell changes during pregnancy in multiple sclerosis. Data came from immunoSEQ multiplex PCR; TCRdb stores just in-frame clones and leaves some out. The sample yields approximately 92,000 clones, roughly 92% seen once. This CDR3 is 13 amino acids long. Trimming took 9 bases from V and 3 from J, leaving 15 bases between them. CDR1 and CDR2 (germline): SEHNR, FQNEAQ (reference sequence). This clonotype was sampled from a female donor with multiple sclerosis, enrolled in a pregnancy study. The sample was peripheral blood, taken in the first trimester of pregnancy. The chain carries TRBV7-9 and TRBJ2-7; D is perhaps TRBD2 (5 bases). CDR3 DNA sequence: TGTGCCAGTAGCCCTAGCCACAGCTACGAGCAGTACTTC. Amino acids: CASSPSHSYEQYF.